Below, one TCR beta chain is given with its context. The antigen remains unidentified. Sequencing used immunoSEQ multiplex PCR; TCRdb keeps in-frame clones, though not all of them. In the table there are 40,000 or so clones, 65% to 75% of which are singletons. The CDR3 has 16 amino acids. CDR1 and CDR2 (germline): MNHNS, SASEGT. V was cut by 2 bases and J by 5 bases, with 18 bases left in between. The sample originates from a study of radiotherapy plus CTLA-4 blockade in lung cancer. Study conclusions and caveats: Blood TCR clones of tumor origin expanded after radiotherapy plus ipilimumab.

This sequence originates from a human donor with non-small cell lung cancer who had stable disease on radiotherapy plus ipilimumab. Specimen: peripheral blood, collected from a patient treated with radiotherapy plus ipilimumab. The rearrangement links TRBV6-1 to TRBJ1-2, with D hard to call. The CDR3 coding sequence is TGTGCCAGCAGTGAACCGGCGCAGGCCACCAGATATGGCTACACCTTC. Its protein is CASSEPAQATRYGYTF.